This passage covers 25 T cell receptor beta chains from one sample sequenced in a study of blood T cell repertoires in COVID-19. Only in-frame clones appear in the TCRdb table, and some are missing; sequencing was by immunoSEQ multiplex PCR. The table has 85,000 to 110,000 clones, about 90% seen once. Sequenced material: peripheral blood. These receptors were collected from a human donor in a cohort sampled during active COVID-19.

This clone was detected once. The rearrangement joins TRBV5-4 to TRBJ1-3, with 8 bases fitting TRBD1. This CDR3 is built from 19 residues. The V and J ends lost 0 bases and 3 bases, in that order; junction bases with no gene match: 14. Germline CDR1 reads SGHNT; CDR2 reads YYREEE (reference sequence). The CDR3 here is CASSLDPQGAPWCGNTIYF. The CDR3, as DNA: TGTGCCAGCAGCTTGGACCCCCAGGGGGCGCCTTGGTGTGGAAACACCATATATTTT. The full variable domain, rest sourced from reference TRBV5-4 and TRBJ1-3, is ETGVTQSPTHLIKTRGQQVTLRCSSQSGHNTVSWYQQALGQGPQFIFQYYREEENGRGNFPPRFSGLQFPNYSSELNVNALELDDSALYLCASSLDPQGAPWCGNTIYFGEGSWLTVV.

This chain links TRBV7-2 with TRBJ2-1; D may be TRBD2 (6 bases). Germline V gene sequence: CDR1 SGHTA, CDR2 FQGNSA. The V and J ends lost 6 bases and 4 bases respectively, with 13 bases between them. This CDR3 is 14 amino acids long. The CDR3 is CASRSLGGYNEQFF. The CDR3 DNA sequence: TGTGCCAGCAGGTCCCTGGGGGGTTACAATGAGCAGTTCTTC.

This clone was detected only a few times. V and J are TRBV4-2 and TRBJ2-3; 14 positions agree with TRBD2. Germline-derived CDR1 and CDR2 are LGHNA and YNFKEQ. The CDR3 is 16 residues long. Unmatched junction bases numbered 3, after V lost 2 bases and J lost 5 bases. The DNA of the CDR3 is TGTGCCAGCAGCCAACCGGGACTAGCGGGAGAAGATACGCAGTATTTT. Residues: CASSQPGLAGEDTQYF.

This clone came up a few times. The chain combines TRBV7-2 with TRBJ1-1; D not certain. The CDR3 is 12 residues long. Germline CDR1 is SGHTA and CDR2 is FQGNSA. V gave up 1 base and J gave up 5 bases, with 5 bases separating them. CDR3: CASSLGLTEAFF. The CDR3 DNA sequence: TGTGCCAGCAGCTTAGGGCTGACTGAAGCTTTCTTT.

The chain carries TRBV14 and TRBJ2-5; D gene ambiguous. The CDR3 extends over 13 amino acids. CDR1 and CDR2 (germline): SGHDN, FVKESK. V lost 2 bases, J lost 2 bases, and 6 bases lay in between. The CDR3 loop reads CASSQWAQETQYF. CDR3 bases: TGTGCCAGCAGCCAATGGGCGCAAGAGACCCAGTACTTC.

This clone came up a few times. The chain carries TRBV7-3 and TRBJ2-1, with a tentative D call TRBD2 (5 bases). Trimming cost V 1 base and J 10 bases, with 8 bases left between them. The CDR3 contains 12 residues. The germline V gene encodes CDR1 SGHTA and CDR2 FQGTGA. Here the CDR3 reads CASSLIEGEQFF. The CDR3 nucleotides read TGTGCCAGCAGCTTAATTGAGGGAGAGCAGTTCTTC.

This clone showed up just once. This rearrangement joins TRBV5-1 to TRBJ1-2; maybe TRBD1 (5 bases). Trimming pared 0 bases from V and 8 bases from J, leaving 17 bases between. The CDR3 totals 15 residues. From germline, CDR1 is SGHRS and CDR2 YFSETQ. The CDR3 DNA sequence: TGCGCCAGCAGCTTGGAGACGGGGGTATTATGGGGCTACACCTTC. This sequence encodes CASSLETGVLWGYTF.

About this clone: Relative to the germline gene, one junction end is altered; a read error may explain this. The chain recombines TRBV7-9 with TRBJ1-5; TRBD1 aligns across 8 bases. In germline, CDR1 is SEHNR, CDR2 FQNEAQ (reference sequence). This CDR3 is built from 16 residues. CDR3 DNA sequence: TGTGCCAGCAGTTTAGACAGGGGTGCTATCAATCAGCCCCAGCATTTT. This encodes CASSLDRGAINQPQHF.

The chain carries TRBV6-5 and TRBJ1-3; TRBD1 aligns across 10 bases. The CDR3 extends over 14 amino acids. V shed 8 bases, J shed 3 bases, and the junction held 4 bases outside the gene matches. Germline CDR1 reads MNHEY; CDR2 reads SVGAGI. CDR3 nucleotide sequence: TGTGCCAGCCGGGGACAGGGGAATGGAAACACCATATATTTT. Translated, it gives CASRGQGNGNTIYF.

V usage is TRBV27 and J usage is TRBJ2-2; a possible D gene is TRBD2 (5 bases). V gave up 0 bases and J gave up 0 bases, with 14 bases separating them. The germline CDR1 and CDR2 sequences are MNHEY and SMNVEV (reference sequence). The CDR3 spans 18 residues. This CDR3 is CASSLSVEGRSNTGELFF. The DNA of the CDR3 is TGTGCCAGCAGTTTATCGGTTGAGGGCAGATCGAACACCGGGGAGCTGTTTTTT.

This clone has just one count. The chain joins TRBV7-2 to TRBJ1-6; TRBD1 agrees at 8 bases. The trim removed 5 bases at V and 7 bases at J, leaving 10 bases unmatched. CDR1 SGHTA and CDR2 FQGNSA come from the germline V gene. The CDR3 length is 16 residues. CDR3 loop: CASSAPRQGSNSPLHF. The CDR3 nucleotides read TGTGCCAGCAGCGCACCCAGACAGGGGTCAAATTCACCCCTCCACTTT.

The chain uses TRBV5-4 and TRBJ1-4; perhaps TRBD1 as D (6 bases). Per germline, CDR1 SGHNT and CDR2 YYREEE (reference sequence). V was cut by 3 bases and J by 7 bases, with 19 bases left in between. The CDR3 consists of 16 residues. The CDR3 loop reads CASSSLGVGGREKLFF. For the CDR3, the DNA is TGTGCCAGCAGCTCCTTGGGGGTAGGGGGACGTGAAAAACTGTTTTTT.

The gene calls are TRBV6-6 and TRBJ2-5; TRBD2 might be the D (7 bases). Deletions cut 5 bases from V and 1 base from J, with 17 bases between. This CDR3 has 16 amino acids. Germline loops: CDR1 MNHNY, CDR2 SVGAGI (reference sequence). The CDR3 loop is CASSARGGRGQETQYF. The CDR3 DNA is TGTGCCAGCAGTGCCCGAGGGGGGAGGGGCCAAGAGACCCAGTACTTC.

This rearrangement joins TRBV21-1 to TRBJ2-7; TRBD2, the table's D call, was not compared with the DNA. TRBV21-1 is described as a pseudogene. The CDR3 covers 12 residues. For the CDR3, the DNA is TGTGCCAGCAGCGGAGCGGAATACGAGCAGTACTTC. As protein: CASSGAEYEQYF.

The genes are TRBV30 and TRBJ1-3; D might be TRBD1 (6 bases). Germline CDR1 and CDR2: GTSNPN and SVGIG (reference sequence). The CDR3 contains 17 residues. V lost 3 bases, J lost 4 bases, and 22 bases lay in between. The CDR3 DNA is TGTGCCTGGAGAACAGGGTCGGGGGGTTCGAGAGGAAACACCATATATTTT. The encoded protein is CAWRTGSGGSRGNTIYF. Full variable domain (remainder filled in from reference TRBV30 and TRBJ1-3): SQTIHQWPATLVQPVGSPLSLECTVEGTSNPNLYWYRQAAGRGLQLLFYSVGIGQISSEVPQNLSASRPQDRQFILSSKKLLLSDSGFYLCAWRTGSGGSRGNTIYFGEGSWLTVV.

V and J are TRBV6-1 and TRBJ2-7, with D possibly being TRBD2 (5 bases). Germline V gives CDR1 MNHNS, CDR2 SASEGT. CDR3 length equals 13 residues. Trimming removed 2 bases at V and 4 bases at J, with 9 bases between. As DNA, the CDR3 is TGTGCCAGCAGTGAAAGAGGGAGTTACGAGCAGTACTTC. Translating it yields CASSERGSYEQYF.

V gene TRBV28 combines with J gene TRBJ2-1, with 8 bases that match TRBD2. Germline V gene sequence: CDR1 MDHEN, CDR2 SYDVKM. The CDR3 consists of 15 residues. Trimming at V came to 2 bases and at J to 9 bases, leaving 9 bases not matched to a gene. This chain's CDR3 is CASSLRSSGLSEQFF. The CDR3 region has the DNA TGTGCCAGCAGTTTAAGGTCTAGCGGGCTTAGTGAGCAGTTCTTC. The whole variable domain, remainder taken from reference TRBV28 and TRBJ2-1, is DVKVTQSSRYLVKRTGEKVFLECVQDMDHENMFWYRQDPGLGLRLIYFSYDVKMKEKGDIPEGYSVSREKKERFSLILESASTNQTSMYLCASSLRSSGLSEQFFGPGTRLTVL.

CDR3 nucleotide sequence: TGTGCCAGCAGTGGACAGCTGAACACTGAAGCTTTCTTT. Protein: CASSGQLNTEAFF. V gene TRBV12-3 or TRBV12-4 combines with J gene TRBJ1-1; tentative D call: TRBD1 (6 bases). V lost 5 bases and J lost 0, with 7 bases in between. There are 13 residues in the CDR3.

The V and J genes are TRBV2 and TRBJ1-1; D ambiguous. V lost 0 bases, J lost 9 bases, and 11 bases lay in between. CDR3 size: 13 residues. CDR1 is SNHLY, CDR2 FYNNEI, per germline. The CDR3 region has the DNA TGTGCCAGCAGTGAAGCGCGAGAGGGCAAAGCTTTCTTT. Amino acid sequence: CASSEAREGKAFF.

The rearrangement joins TRBV5-1 to TRBJ1-4, with 7 bases identical to TRBD1. Unmatched junction bases numbered 11, after V lost 2 bases and J lost 7 bases. This CDR3 is built from 16 residues. Germline V gene lookup returns CDR1 SGHRS and CDR2 YFSETQ. This chain's CDR3 is CASSLPPQGGSEKLFF. The CDR3 DNA is TGCGCCAGCAGCTTACCCCCTCAGGGGGGTTCTGAAAAACTGTTTTTT.

By share of the sample, this clone is medium-sized. CDR3 DNA: TGTGCCAGCAGCCGCGGACAGGGGTTCGGCGAGCAGTACTTC. As protein: CASSRGQGFGEQYF. The rearrangement uses TRBV7-2 and TRBJ2-7; 9 nucleotides line up with TRBD1. The CDR3 loop spans 14 amino acids. Germline V lookup: CDR1 SGHTA, CDR2 FQGNSA. V lost 5 bases, J lost 6 bases, and 8 bases stayed unmatched.

The chain has TRBV2 and TRBJ2-3, with D perhaps TRBD1 (5 bases). Trimming stripped 2 bases from V and 7 bases from J, with 7 bases between. Germline V gene sequence: CDR1 SNHLY, CDR2 FYNNEI. This CDR3 has 12 residues. This CDR3 reads CASSENRYTQYF. The CDR3 DNA sequence: TGTGCCAGCAGTGAAAACAGGTATACGCAGTATTTT.

The rearrangement uses TRBV18 and TRBJ1-5; 9 bases agree with TRBD1. The V segment lost 6 bases and the J segment 4 bases; nucleotides outside the gene matches: 10. In germline, CDR1 is KGHSH, CDR2 LQKENI. The CDR3 covers 16 residues. The CDR3 loop reads CASSQRRTGDNQPQHF. In DNA form, the CDR3 reads TGTGCCAGCTCTCAAAGAAGGACAGGGGATAATCAGCCCCAGCATTTT.

The CDR3 region has the DNA TGTGCCAGCAGTGTCCGGGCATCCCAGGGAGGATATAGCAATCAGCCCCAGCATTTT. This encodes CASSVRASQGGYSNQPQHF. This chain joins TRBV2 and TRBJ1-5, with D perhaps matching TRBD1 (5 bases). The length of the CDR3 is 19 residues. Trimming left V 4 bases short and J 0 bases short, with 22 bases between. The V gene's germline CDR1 is SNHLY and CDR2 FYNNEI.

This clone occurred a few times. The rearrangement uses TRBV15 and TRBJ2-6; D is perhaps TRBD2 (5 bases). Trimming left V 0 bases short and J 2 bases short, with 11 bases between. This CDR3 spans 17 amino acids. Looked up from germline, CDR1 is LNHNV and CDR2 is YYDKDF (reference sequence). The CDR3 nucleotides are TGTGCCACCAGCAGAGATCGGGCGGGCACTGGGGCCAACGTCCTGACTTTC. Encoded protein: CATSRDRAGTGANVLTF.